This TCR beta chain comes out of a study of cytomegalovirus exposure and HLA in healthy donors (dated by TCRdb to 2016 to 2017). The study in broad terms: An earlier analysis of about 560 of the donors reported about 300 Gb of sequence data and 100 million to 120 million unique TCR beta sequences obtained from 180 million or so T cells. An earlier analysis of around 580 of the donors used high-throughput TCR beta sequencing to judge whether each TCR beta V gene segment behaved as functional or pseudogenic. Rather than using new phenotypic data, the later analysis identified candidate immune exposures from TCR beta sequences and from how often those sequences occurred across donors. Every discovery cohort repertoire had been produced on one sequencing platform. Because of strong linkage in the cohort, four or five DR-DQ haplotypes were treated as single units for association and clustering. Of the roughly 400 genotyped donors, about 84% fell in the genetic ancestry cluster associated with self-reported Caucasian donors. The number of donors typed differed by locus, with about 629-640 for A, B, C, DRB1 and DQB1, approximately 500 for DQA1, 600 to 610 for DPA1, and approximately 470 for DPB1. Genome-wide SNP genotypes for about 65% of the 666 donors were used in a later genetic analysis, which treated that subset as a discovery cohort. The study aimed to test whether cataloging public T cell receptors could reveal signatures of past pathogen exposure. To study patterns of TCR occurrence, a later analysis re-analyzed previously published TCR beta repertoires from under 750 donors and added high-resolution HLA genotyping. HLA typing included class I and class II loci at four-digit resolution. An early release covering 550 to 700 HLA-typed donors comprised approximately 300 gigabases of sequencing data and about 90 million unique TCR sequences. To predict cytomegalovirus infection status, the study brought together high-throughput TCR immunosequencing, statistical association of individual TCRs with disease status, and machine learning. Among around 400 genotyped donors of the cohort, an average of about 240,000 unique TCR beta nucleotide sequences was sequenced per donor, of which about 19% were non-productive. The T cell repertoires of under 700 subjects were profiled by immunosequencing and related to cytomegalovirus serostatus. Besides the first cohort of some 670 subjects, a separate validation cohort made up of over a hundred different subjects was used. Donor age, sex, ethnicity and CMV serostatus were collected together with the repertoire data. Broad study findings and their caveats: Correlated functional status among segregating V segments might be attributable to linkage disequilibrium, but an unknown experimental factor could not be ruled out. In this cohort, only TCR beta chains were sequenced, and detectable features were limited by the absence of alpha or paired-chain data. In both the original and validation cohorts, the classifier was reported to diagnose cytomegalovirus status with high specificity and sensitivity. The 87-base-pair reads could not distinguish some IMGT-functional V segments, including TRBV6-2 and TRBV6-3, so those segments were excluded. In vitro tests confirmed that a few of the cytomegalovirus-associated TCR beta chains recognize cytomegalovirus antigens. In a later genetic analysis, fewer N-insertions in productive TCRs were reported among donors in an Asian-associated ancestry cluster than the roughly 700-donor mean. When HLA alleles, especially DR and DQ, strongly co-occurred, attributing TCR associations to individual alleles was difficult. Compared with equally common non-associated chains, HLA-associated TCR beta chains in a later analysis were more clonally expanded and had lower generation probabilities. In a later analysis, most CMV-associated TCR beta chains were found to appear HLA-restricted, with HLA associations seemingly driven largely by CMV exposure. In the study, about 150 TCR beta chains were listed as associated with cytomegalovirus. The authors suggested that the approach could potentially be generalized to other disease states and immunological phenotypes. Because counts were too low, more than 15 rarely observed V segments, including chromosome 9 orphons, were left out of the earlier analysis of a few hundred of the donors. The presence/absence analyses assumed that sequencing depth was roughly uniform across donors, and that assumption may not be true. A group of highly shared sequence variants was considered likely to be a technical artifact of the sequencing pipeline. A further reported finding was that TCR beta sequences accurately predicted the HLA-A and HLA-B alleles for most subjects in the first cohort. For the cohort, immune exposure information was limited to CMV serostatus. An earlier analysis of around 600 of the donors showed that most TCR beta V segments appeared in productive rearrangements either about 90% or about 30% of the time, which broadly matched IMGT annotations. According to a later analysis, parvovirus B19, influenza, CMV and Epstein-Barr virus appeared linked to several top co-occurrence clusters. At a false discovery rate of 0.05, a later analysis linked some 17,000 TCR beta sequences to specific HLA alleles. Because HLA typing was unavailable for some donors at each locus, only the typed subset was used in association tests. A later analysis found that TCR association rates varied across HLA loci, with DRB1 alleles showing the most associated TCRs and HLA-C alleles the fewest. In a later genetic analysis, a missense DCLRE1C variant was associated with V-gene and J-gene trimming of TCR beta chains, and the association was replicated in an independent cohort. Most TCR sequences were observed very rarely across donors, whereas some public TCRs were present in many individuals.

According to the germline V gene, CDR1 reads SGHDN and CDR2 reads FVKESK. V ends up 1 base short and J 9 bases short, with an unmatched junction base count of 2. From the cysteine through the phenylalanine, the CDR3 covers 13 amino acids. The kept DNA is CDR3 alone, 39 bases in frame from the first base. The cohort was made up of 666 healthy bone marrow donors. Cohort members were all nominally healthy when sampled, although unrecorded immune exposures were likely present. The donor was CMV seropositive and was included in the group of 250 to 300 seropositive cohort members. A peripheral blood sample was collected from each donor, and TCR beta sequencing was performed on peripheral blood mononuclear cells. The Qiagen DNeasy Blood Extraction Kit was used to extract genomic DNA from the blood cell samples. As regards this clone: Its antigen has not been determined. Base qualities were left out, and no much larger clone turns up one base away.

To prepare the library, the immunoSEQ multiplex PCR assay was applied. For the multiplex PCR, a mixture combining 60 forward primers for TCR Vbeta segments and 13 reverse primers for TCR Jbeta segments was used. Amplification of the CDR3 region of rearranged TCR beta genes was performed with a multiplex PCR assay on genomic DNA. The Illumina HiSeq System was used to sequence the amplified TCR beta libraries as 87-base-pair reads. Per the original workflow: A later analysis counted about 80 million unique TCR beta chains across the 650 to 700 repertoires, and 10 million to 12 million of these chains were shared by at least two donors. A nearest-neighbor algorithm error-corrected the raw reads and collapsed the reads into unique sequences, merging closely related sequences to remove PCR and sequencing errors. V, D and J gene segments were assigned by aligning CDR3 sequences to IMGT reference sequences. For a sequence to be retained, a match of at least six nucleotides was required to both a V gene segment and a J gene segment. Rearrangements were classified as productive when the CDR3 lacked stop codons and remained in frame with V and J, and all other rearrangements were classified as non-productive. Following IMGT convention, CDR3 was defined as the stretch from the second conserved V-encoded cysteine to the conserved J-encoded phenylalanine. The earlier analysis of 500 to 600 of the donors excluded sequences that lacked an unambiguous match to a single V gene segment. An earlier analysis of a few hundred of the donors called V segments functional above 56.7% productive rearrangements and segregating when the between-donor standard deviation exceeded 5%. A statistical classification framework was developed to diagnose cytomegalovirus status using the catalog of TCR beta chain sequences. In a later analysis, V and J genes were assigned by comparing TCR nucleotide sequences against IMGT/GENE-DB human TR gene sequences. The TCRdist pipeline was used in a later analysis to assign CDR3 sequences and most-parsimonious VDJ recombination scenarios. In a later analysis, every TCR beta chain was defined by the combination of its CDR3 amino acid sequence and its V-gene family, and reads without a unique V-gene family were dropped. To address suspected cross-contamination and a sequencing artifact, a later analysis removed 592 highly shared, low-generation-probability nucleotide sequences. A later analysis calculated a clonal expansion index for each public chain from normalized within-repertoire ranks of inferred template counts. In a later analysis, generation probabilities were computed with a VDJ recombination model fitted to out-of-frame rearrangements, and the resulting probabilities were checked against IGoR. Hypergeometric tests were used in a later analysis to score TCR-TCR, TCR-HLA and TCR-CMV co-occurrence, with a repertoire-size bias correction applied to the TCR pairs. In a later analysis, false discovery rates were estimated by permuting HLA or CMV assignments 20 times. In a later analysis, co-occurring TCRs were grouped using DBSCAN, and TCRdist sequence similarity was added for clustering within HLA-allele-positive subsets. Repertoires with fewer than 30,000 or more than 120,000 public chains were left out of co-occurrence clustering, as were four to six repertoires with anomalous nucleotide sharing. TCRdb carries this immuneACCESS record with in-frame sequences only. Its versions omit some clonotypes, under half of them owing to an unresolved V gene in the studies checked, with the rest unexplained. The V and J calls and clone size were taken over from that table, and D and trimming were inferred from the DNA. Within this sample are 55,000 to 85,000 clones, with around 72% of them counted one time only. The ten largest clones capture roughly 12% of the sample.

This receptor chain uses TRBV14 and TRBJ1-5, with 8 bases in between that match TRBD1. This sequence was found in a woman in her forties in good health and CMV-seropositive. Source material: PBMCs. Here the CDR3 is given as CASSQGQGRPQHF. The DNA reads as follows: TGTGCCAGCAGCCAAGGACAGGGGCGGCCCCAGCATTTT.